These 21 T cell receptor beta chains came from one sample sequenced in a study of blood T cells in healthy people across ages. Next came a second PCR, run for about 7 to 12 cycles, which used a sample-barcoded 5' primer along with a J-beta primer mix. Each CDR3 protein gets one entry after TCRdb re-called the 5' RACE reads with MiXCR. This sample has approximately 770,000 distinct CDR3 sequences, with 55% to 75% found just once. The source material was blood. The receptors stem from a man younger than 40 in good health.

The V call is TRBV23-1, the J call TRBJ2-6; 7 nucleotides align to TRBD1. TRBV23-1 is filed as an ORF, its function uncertain. CDR3 length: 17 residues. V dropped 10 bases and J dropped 1; count of bases not matched to a gene: 13. The CDR3: CAKSGQALRSGANVLTF. Written as DNA, the CDR3 is TGCGCCAAGTCTGGACAGGCCCTCCGTTCTGGGGCCAACGTCCTGACTTTC.

The rearrangement joins TRBV20-1 to TRBJ2-1, with D possibly being TRBD1 (5 bases). Per germline, CDR1 DFQATT and CDR2 SNEGSKA (reference sequence). This CDR3 is 15 amino acids long. The ends were cut back, 3 bases at V and 0 bases at J, with 12 bases in the middle. In DNA, the CDR3 is TGCAGTGCTAGGAAGGGGCAGAGCTCCTACAATGAGCAGTTCTTC. It yields the protein CSARKGQSSYNEQFF.

This clonotype came up many times. This chain's CDR3 is CASSSEGLAGGLSSYEQYF. In nucleotides, the CDR3 is TGCGCCAGCAGCTCCGAAGGACTAGCGGGGGGCTTAAGCTCCTACGAGCAGTACTTC. This chain links TRBV5-1 with TRBJ2-7, with 14 positions matching TRBD2. Per germline, CDR1 SGHRS and CDR2 YFSETQ. The length of the CDR3 is 19 residues. The V segment lost 3 bases and the J segment 0 bases; nucleotides outside the gene matches: 11.

This clonotype appeared many times. V usage is TRBV20-1 and J usage is TRBJ2-5, with 8 bases matching TRBD2. With V trimmed by 4 bases and J by 5 bases, 12 bases remained unmatched. CDR1 and CDR2 from the germline V gene are DFQATT and SNEGSKA (reference sequence). The CDR3 runs to 15 residues. The CDR3 region has the DNA TGCAGTGCTATACGTCTAGCGGGCTATGGGGAGACCCAGTACTTC. Residues: CSAIRLAGYGETQYF.

V gene TRBV7-3 combines with J gene TRBJ2-5, with D unclear. Trimming shortened V by 5 bases and J by 11 bases, and 18 bases separated the two germline ends. Germline V gene sequence: CDR1 SGHTA, CDR2 FQGTGA. The CDR3 length is 13 residues. This chain's CDR3 is CASSPYSYNEQYF. CDR3 coding DNA: TGTGCCAGCAGCCCTTATTCCTACAATGAGCAGTACTTC. The full variable domain, rest sourced from reference TRBV7-3 and TRBJ2-5, is GAGVSQTPSNKVTEKGKYVELRCDPISGHTALYWYRQSLGQGPEFLIYFQGTGAADDSGLPNDRFFAVRPEGSVSTLKIQRTERGDSAVYLCASSPYSYNEQYFGPGTRLLVL.

CDR3 coding DNA: TGTGCCAGCAGCCAAGTACAGGGGAGACCCTACGAGCAGTACTTC. It is translated as CASSQVQGRPYEQYF. The genes are TRBV3-1 and TRBJ2-7; 7 nucleotides agree with TRBD1. The CDR3 covers 15 residues. The germline V gene encodes CDR1 LGHDT and CDR2 YNNKEL (reference sequence). J lost 2 bases, V lost 1 base, and 5 bases had no gene match.

V is TRBV7-8 and J is TRBJ2-5; 8 bases are shared with TRBD2. With 5 bases clipped from V and 11 bases from J, the junction kept 22 bases outside the gene matches. Germline CDR1 reads SGHVS; CDR2 reads FQNEAQ. This CDR3 contains 17 residues. DNA for the CDR3: TGTGCCAGCAGCCTTCCCCCCCGGGAGGGCCGGTACAATGAGCAGTACTTC. This encodes CASSLPPREGRYNEQYF.

The J gene is TRBJ2-1, the V gene TRBV10-3, with TRBD1 matching 7 bases. The trim removed 10 bases at V and 5 bases at J, leaving 8 bases unmatched. This CDR3 comprises 13 residues. CDR1 and CDR2 (germline): ENHRY, SYGVKD. The CDR3 DNA reads as TGTGCCACAATGGGACAGTCCAACAATGAGCAGTTCTTC. It specifies CATMGQSNNEQFF.

V is TRBV7-6 and J is TRBJ2-1, with a possible D match to TRBD2 (6 bases). This CDR3 comprises 15 residues. Trimming took off 4 bases at V and 6 bases at J, with 16 bases between the two ends. From germline, CDR1 is SGHVS and CDR2 FNYEAQ. In DNA form, the CDR3 reads TGTGCCAGCAGCTCGTACAGGACTAACCCCAATGAGCAGTTCTTC. Translated: CASSSYRTNPNEQFF.

V gene TRBV5-1 combines with J gene TRBJ2-1; 10 positions agree with TRBD1. V lost 4 bases to trimming and J lost 2 bases; unmatched junction nucleotides: 9. Germline CDR1 reads SGHRS; CDR2 reads YFSETQ. The CDR3 is made up of 17 amino acids. In nucleotides, the CDR3 is TGCGCCAGCAGCCCTCACCCGGGACAGGGGACCTACAATGAGCAGTTCTTC. Its protein product is CASSPHPGQGTYNEQFF.

This chain connects TRBV24-1 to TRBJ2-7, with D tentatively TRBD1 (5 bases). Trimming took 3 bases from V and 7 from J, leaving 18 bases between them. CDR3 length: 15 residues. Per germline, CDR1 KGHDR and CDR2 SFDVKD. CDR3 amino acids: CATSDPRTWTNEQYF. CDR3 in DNA: TGTGCCACCAGTGATCCTCGGACCTGGACAAATGAGCAGTACTTC.

V and J are TRBV19 and TRBJ2-1; 7 bases line up with TRBD1. The CDR3 consists of 12 residues. Trimming took 8 bases from V and 7 from J; bases not matched to a gene: 5. Germline assignment: CDR1 LNHDA and CDR2 SQIVND (reference sequence). CDR3 bases: TGTGCCAGTGGGGACAGCCGTAATGAGCAGTTCTTC. Translated: CASGDSRNEQFF.

In its sample, this clonotype was seen once. This rearrangement joins TRBV20-1 to TRBJ2-5, with D perhaps TRBD2 (6 bases). V lost 4 bases and J lost 6, with 18 bases in between. Per germline, CDR1 DFQATT and CDR2 SNEGSKA (reference sequence). This CDR3 has 14 amino acids. The chain's CDR3 is CSANGGFYSKTQYF. The CDR3 nucleotides are TGCAGTGCTAACGGAGGGTTTTATTCTAAGACCCAGTACTTC.

The rearrangement uses TRBV12-3 or TRBV12-4 and TRBJ2-3, with 7 bases aligning to TRBD2. The CDR3 has 14 residues. V dropped 3 bases and J dropped 11; count of bases not matched to a gene: 11. The CDR3 DNA is TGTGCCAGCAGTTTGGGCGGGGGACCAGATGTGCAGTATTTT. This sequence encodes CASSLGGGPDVQYF.

This clonotype has a handful of counts. The chain employs TRBV29-1 and TRBJ2-3, with 7 nucleotides matching TRBD2. Trimming removed 4 bases from V and 2 bases from J; junction bases left unmatched: 6. Germline lookup yields CDR1 SQVTM and CDR2 ANQGSEA. There are 14 residues in the CDR3. This CDR3 reads CSVVRERDTDTQYF. In DNA form, the CDR3 reads TGCAGCGTTGTACGGGAGCGGGACACAGATACGCAGTATTTT.

This clonotype has a handful of counts. The chain joins TRBV7-6 to TRBJ2-7, with D tentatively TRBD1 or TRBD2 (5 bases each). Looked up from germline, CDR1 is SGHVS and CDR2 is FNYEAQ. Trimming left V 1 base short and J 2 bases short, with 12 bases between. The CDR3 contains 15 residues. The DNA for the CDR3 is TGTGCCAGCAGCTTAGACCAGGGACGAACCTACGAGCAGTACTTC. Its translation: CASSLDQGRTYEQYF.

This clonotype was observed a few times. J is TRBJ2-5 and V is TRBV25-1; 16 bases line up with TRBD2. This CDR3 is 18 amino acids long. Germline CDR1 and CDR2: MGHDK and SYGVNS. Germline trimming cut 4 bases from V and 5 bases from J; bases unmatched to any gene: 10. Written as DNA, the CDR3 is TGTGCCAGCAGTGTCCCGGGACTAGCGGGAGGGCCCGGGGAGACCCAGTACTTC. This encodes CASSVPGLAGGPGETQYF.

The chain uses TRBV27 and TRBJ2-5; perhaps TRBD2 as D (6 bases). The length of the CDR3 is 17 residues. Germline V gives CDR1 MNHEY, CDR2 SMNVEV (reference sequence). Trimming cost V 4 bases and J 3 bases, with 21 bases left between them. The CDR3 DNA reads as TGTGCCAGCAGTTCCCCCGCCAGGGCGGGGATAAAAGAGACCCAGTACTTC. Residues: CASSSPARAGIKETQYF.

V and J are TRBV10-3 and TRBJ2-5; TRBD2 is a possible D gene (6 bases). The CDR3 is 12 residues long. Germline CDR1 reads ENHRY; CDR2 reads SYGVKD. V was trimmed by 3 bases and J by 5 bases, leaving 7 bases between them. The CDR3 coding sequence is TGTGCCATCAGTGATGGAGGGGAGACCCAGTACTTC. Translated, it gives CAISDGGETQYF.

A note on this clonotype: A read error may be the cause here, since a much bigger clone is one base away. This rearrangement joins TRBV15 to TRBJ2-1; TRBD2 matches 7 bases. The CDR3 totals 15 residues. Germline CDR1 and CDR2: LNHNV and YYDKDF (reference sequence). V shed 5 bases and J 8 bases; nucleotides not matched to a gene: 12. CDR3 in DNA: TGTGCCACCAGCGGAGTATTTGGGAGGGCGGATGAGCAGTTCTTC. Encoded protein: CATSGVFGRADEQFF.

This clonotype was detected only once. The rearrangement joins TRBV20-1 to TRBJ2-1, with 10 bases fitting TRBD1. The J segment lost 10 bases and the V segment lost 0 bases, leaving 9 bases of the junction unmatched. Germline lookup yields CDR1 DFQATT and CDR2 SNEGSKA (reference sequence). The CDR3 is 15 residues long. The CDR3 nucleotides read TGCAGTGCTAGAGACCCGGGACAGGGGTCTTGGGAGCAGTTCTTC. The encoded protein is CSARDPGQGSWEQFF.